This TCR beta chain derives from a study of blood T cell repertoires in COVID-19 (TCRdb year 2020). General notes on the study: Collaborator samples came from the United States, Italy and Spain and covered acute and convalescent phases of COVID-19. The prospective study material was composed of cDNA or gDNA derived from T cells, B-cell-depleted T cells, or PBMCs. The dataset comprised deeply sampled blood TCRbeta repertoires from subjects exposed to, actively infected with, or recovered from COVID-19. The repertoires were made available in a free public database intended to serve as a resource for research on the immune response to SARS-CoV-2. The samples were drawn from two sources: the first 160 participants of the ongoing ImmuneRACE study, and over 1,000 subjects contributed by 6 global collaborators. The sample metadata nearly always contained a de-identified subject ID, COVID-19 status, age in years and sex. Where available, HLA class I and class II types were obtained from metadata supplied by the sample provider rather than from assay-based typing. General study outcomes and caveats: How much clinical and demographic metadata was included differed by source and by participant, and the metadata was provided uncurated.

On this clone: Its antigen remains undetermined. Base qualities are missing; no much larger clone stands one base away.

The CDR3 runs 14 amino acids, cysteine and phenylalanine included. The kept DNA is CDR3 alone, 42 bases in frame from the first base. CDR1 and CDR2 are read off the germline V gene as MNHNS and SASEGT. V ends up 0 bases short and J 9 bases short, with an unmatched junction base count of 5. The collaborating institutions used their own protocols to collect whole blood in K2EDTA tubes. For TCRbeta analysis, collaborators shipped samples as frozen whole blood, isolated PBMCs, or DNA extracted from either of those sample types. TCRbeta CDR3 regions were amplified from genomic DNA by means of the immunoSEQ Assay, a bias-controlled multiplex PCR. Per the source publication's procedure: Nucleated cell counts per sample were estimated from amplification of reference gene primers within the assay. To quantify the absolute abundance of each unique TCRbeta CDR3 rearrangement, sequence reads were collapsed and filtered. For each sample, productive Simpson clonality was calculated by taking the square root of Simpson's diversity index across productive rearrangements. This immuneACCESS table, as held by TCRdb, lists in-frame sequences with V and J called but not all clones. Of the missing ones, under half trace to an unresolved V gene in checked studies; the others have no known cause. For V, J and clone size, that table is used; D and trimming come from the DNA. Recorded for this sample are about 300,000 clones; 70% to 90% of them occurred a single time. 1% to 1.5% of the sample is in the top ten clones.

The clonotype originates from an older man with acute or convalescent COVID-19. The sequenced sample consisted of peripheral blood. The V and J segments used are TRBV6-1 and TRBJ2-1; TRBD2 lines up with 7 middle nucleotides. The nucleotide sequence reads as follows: TGTGCCAGCAGTGAAGCGGGGAGGGTGACTGAGCAGTTCTTC. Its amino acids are CASSEAGRVTEQFF.